The 7 T cell receptor beta chains reported below all come from one sample, sequenced in a study of T cell repertoires in cytomegalovirus infection (dated 2019 in TCRdb). Instrument on record: Illumina HiSeq 1500. TCRdb reanalyzed the raw reads on its own, using fastp at Q25 for trimming and MiXCR for clone calling, and kept in-frame beta chains. Here each entry gathers all rows of one CDR3 protein and keeps the most common genes and DNA. The sample profile shows approximately 500,000 distinct CDR3 sequences; 15% to 20% of them were found once. More than 20% of the sample comes from the top ten. The material sequenced was CD8+ T cells from PBMCs. The source of these receptors is a human donor in good health (CMV status not recorded). Some clones in this sample may be carry-over from other donors' samples.

The J gene is TRBJ1-2, the V gene TRBV12-5; D is unclear. CDR1 is LGHNT, CDR2 FRNRAP, per germline. CDR3 length: 12 residues. Trimming took 1 base from V and 5 from J, leaving 5 bases between them. The chain's CDR3 is CASGLGLYGYTF. CDR3 nucleotide sequence: TGTGCTAGTGGTTTGGGACTGTATGGCTACACCTTC. Using reference TRBV12-5 and TRBJ1-2 for the parts outside the CDR3, the full variable domain is DARVTQTPRHKVTEMGQEVTMRCQPILGHNTVFWYRQTMMQGLELLAYFRNRAPLDDSGMPKDRFSAEMPDATLATLKIQPSEPRDSAVYFCASGLGLYGYTFGSGTRLTVV.

This clonotype was detected a few times. The gene calls are TRBV9 and TRBJ1-1; D uncertain. This CDR3 is built from 13 residues. The V gene's germline CDR1 is SGDLS and CDR2 YYNGEE. Trimming shortened V by 0 bases and J by 5 bases, and 8 bases separated the two germline ends. The CDR3 nucleotides are TGTGCCAGCAGCGTAGAAGATGGTACTGAAGCTTTCTTT. Translation gives CASSVEDGTEAFF.

The table lists this clonotype with a few counts. The chain links TRBV24-1 to TRBJ2-3, with D perhaps matching TRBD2 (5 bases). The V gene's germline CDR1 is KGHDR and CDR2 SFDVKD. Trimming took off 3 bases at V and 7 bases at J, with 19 bases between the two ends. The CDR3 length is 16 residues. The CDR3, as DNA: TGTGCCACCAGTGATCCCACAGTGGAGGCCGCGCATACGCAGTATTTT. It codes for CATSDPTVEAAHTQYF.

In its sample, this clonotype was seen many times. The chain combines TRBV7-6 with TRBJ2-2; possibly TRBD1 for D (6 bases). The CDR3 totals 14 residues. The germline V gene has CDR1 SGHVS and CDR2 FNYEAQ. V shed 3 bases and J shed 4 bases, with 9 bases lying between them. The CDR3 is CASSLGAFTGELFF. CDR3 bases: TGTGCCAGCAGCTTGGGGGCGTTCACCGGGGAGCTGTTTTTT.

This clonotype occurred many times. The chain recombines TRBV7-3 with TRBJ1-1; D is unclear. Per the germline V gene, CDR1 is SGHTA and CDR2 is FQGTGA. The CDR3 covers 13 residues. V was pared by 3 bases and J by 2 bases, with 7 bases between. In nucleotides, the CDR3 is TGTGCCAGCAGCTTTGCTGGCAACACTGAAGCTTTCTTT. Translating it yields CASSFAGNTEAFF.

This clonotype was seen repeatedly, ten times or more. The rearrangement links TRBV7-9 to TRBJ2-5; D is undetermined. CDR1 is SEHNR and CDR2 is FQNEAQ in the germline V gene (reference sequence). The CDR3 consists of 15 residues. Between the trimmed V and J ends, which lost 1 base and 2 bases, there was a span of 11 bases. CDR3 region: CASSLVSRPQETQYF. The CDR3 DNA follows: TGTGCCAGCAGCTTAGTATCTCGACCGCAAGAGACCCAGTACTTC.

Worth noting for this clonotype: The final CDR3 position lacks the conserved phenylalanine or tryptophan, pointing to a likely read error. The chain uses TRBV29-1 and TRBJ1-2, with D unresolved. Germline V CDR1 and CDR2: SQVTM, ANQGSEA. The CDR3 runs to 14 residues. The V and J ends lost 0 bases and 1 base respectively, with 9 bases between them. This CDR3 is CSVEDREFNYGYTL. The CDR3 nucleotides are TGCAGCGTTGAAGATAGGGAGTTTAACTATGGCTACACCTTA.